The table lists the clone carrying this TCR beta chain with a few counts. Its antigen is unknown. Assay: immunoSEQ multiplex PCR; the TCRdb copy retains only in-frame clones and omits some. The sample has about 1,400 clones, less than 45% seen once. Germline loops: CDR1 MNHGY, CDR2 SAAAGT. J was trimmed by 4 bases and V by 6 bases; bases with no gene match: 3. The CDR3 extends over 13 amino acids. The data are from a study of T cells in localized non-small cell lung cancer. General study results and limits: An association was observed between higher blood T cell density and longer overall survival. Uninvolved adjacent lung showed higher T cell clonality than tumor.

Atypia-free lung next to the tumor was sampled at least 2 cm from its margin. The clonotype comes from a woman aged 40-69 years with stage I squamous cell lung carcinoma. The chain is built from TRBV6-8 and TRBJ1-1; 9 bases match TRBD1. The sequencing here drew on normal lung tissue next to the tumor, taken before any cancer treatment. CDR3 DNA: TGTGCCAGCAGGGAGGACAGGGGCACTGAAGCTTTCTTT. Translated, it gives CASREDRGTEAFF.